Shown below are 9 T cell receptor beta chains from a single sample sequenced in a study of blood T cells in healthy people across ages. Through a sample-barcoded 5' primer and a J-beta primer mix, a second PCR was run for roughly 7 to 12 cycles. TCRdb re-analysed the 5' RACE reads in MiXCR, keeping a single row per CDR3 protein. The sample lists roughly 500,000 distinct CDR3 sequences, approximately 27% occurring once. The sequencing sample was made of blood. These receptors came from a woman aged 70-85 years in good health.

This clonotype appeared a single time. The chain joins TRBV27 to TRBJ2-1, with no clear D. CDR1 and CDR2 from the germline V gene are MNHEY and SMNVEV (reference sequence). The V end lost 2 bases, the J end lost 10 bases, and 12 bases lay between the germline ends. The CDR3 is made up of 13 amino acids. In DNA form, the CDR3 reads TGTGCCAGCAGTTTAAGGAACACCCGAGAGCAGTTCTTC. Protein product: CASSLRNTREQFF.

This clonotype appeared a few times. The chain uses TRBV3-1 and TRBJ2-5; 12 positions match TRBD1. The J call may not be correct, given that the DNA end is closer to TRBJ2-7. This CDR3 contains 14 residues. CDR1 and CDR2 (germline): LGHDT, YNNKEL (reference sequence). The CDR3 coding sequence is TGTGCCAGCAGCCAAGGGGACAGGGGGCGCGAGCAGTACTTC. Its protein product is CASSQGDRGREQYF.

The chain carries TRBV11-2 and TRBJ1-3, with D possibly matching TRBD1 (6 bases). This CDR3 is built from 16 residues. Trimming pared 3 bases from V and 1 base from J, leaving 13 bases between. Germline assignment: CDR1 SGHAT and CDR2 FQNNGV. CDR3 coding DNA: TGTGCCAGCAGCTTCTCCGGAGGGGGGTCTGGAAACACCATATATTTT. This gives the protein CASSFSGGGSGNTIYF.

The rearrangement uses TRBV7-2 and TRBJ1-3, with 8 bases lining up with TRBD1. The CDR3 extends over 17 amino acids. Germline lookup yields CDR1 SGHTA and CDR2 FQGNSA. Trimming took 5 bases from V and 0 from J; bases not matched to a gene: 9. CDR3 sequence (DNA): TGTGCCAGCAGCCCAACCTCCGGGACAGGCTCTGGAAACACCATATATTTT. Translation: CASSPTSGTGSGNTIYF.

V gene TRBV30 combines with J gene TRBJ2-7, with no clear D. The CDR3 totals 11 residues. In germline, CDR1 is GTSNPN, CDR2 SVGIG (reference sequence). Trimming shortened V by 0 bases and J by 2 bases, and 2 bases separated the two germline ends. This chain's CDR3 is CAWSVTYEQYF. The CDR3 DNA reads as TGTGCCTGGAGTGTCACCTACGAGCAGTACTTC.

This clonotype was observed a few times. The chain employs TRBV10-3 and TRBJ1-2, with 7 positions matching TRBD1. Germline-derived CDR1 and CDR2 are ENHRY and SYGVKD. After removal of 7 bases from V and 6 bases from J, the junction contained 11 bases not matched to a gene. The CDR3 is made up of 14 amino acids. For the CDR3, the DNA is TGTGCCATCAATCTCGACAGGGAATCGGATGGCTACACCTTC. It is translated as CAINLDRESDGYTF.

This clonotype occurred many times. The chain recombines TRBV7-3 with TRBJ2-3; 7 nucleotides line up with TRBD2. With 3 bases clipped from V and 0 bases from J, the junction kept 3 bases outside the gene matches. The CDR3 is 15 amino acids. In germline, CDR1 is SGHTA, CDR2 FQGTGA. The CDR3 bases are TGTGCCAGCAGCTTTCTCGGGGGGAGCACAGATACGCAGTATTTT. It translates to CASSFLGGSTDTQYF.

This clonotype was counted between two and nine times. V gene TRBV6-6 combines with J gene TRBJ1-4, with D maybe TRBD1 (5 bases). CDR1 is MNHNY and CDR2 is SVGAGI in the germline V gene (reference sequence). This CDR3 region has 15 residues. The V end lost 2 bases, the J end lost 5 bases, and 12 bases lay between the germline ends. The CDR3, as DNA: TGTGCCAGCAGTTACGTGGGGGTTTTAAATGAAAAACTGTTTTTT. It translates to CASSYVGVLNEKLFF.

This chain links TRBV24-1 with TRBJ2-1, with 7 positions matching TRBD2. The length of the CDR3 is 15 residues. With 5 bases clipped from V and 5 bases from J, the junction kept 8 bases outside the gene matches. Germline V gene data show CDR1 as KGHDR and CDR2 as SFDVKD. CDR3 in DNA: TGTGCCACCAGTGCAAGGACTAGTCAGAACAATGAGCAGTTCTTC. Encoded protein: CATSARTSQNNEQFF.